Here is one T cell receptor (beta chain) with its context. The antigen remains unidentified. This sample is drawn from a study of cytomegalovirus exposure and HLA in healthy donors. Whole-study findings and limits: Across donors, most TCRs were seen rarely, yet some public ones were widespread.

Though probably carrying unrecorded immune exposures, donors were nominally healthy at sampling. This PCR relied on a set of 60 Vbeta primers and 13 Jbeta primers. Per the original methods: Per a later analysis, the number of unique TCR beta chains was around 80 million, of which roughly 9.9 million were shared. The table came from immunoSEQ multiplex PCR; TCRdb's copy has only in-frame clones and leaves some out. Clone size and the V and J calls come from that table; the DNA yielded D and trimming. This sample has 250,000 to 350,000 clones; more than 80% occur once, and the top ten carry almost 4%. The germline gives CDR1 SGDLS, CDR2 YYNGEE. V dropped 4 bases and J dropped 7; count of bases not matched to a gene: 20. The CDR3 runs to 18 residues.

The sequence was obtained from a man in his forties in good health and CMV-seropositive. This chain connects TRBV9 to TRBJ1-1; 9 bases align to TRBD1. Sequencing used PBMCs. The CDR3 nucleotides read TGTGCCAGCAGCCCGAAACCTCGGACAGGGGCCCCCAGCATTGAAGCTTTCTTT. Protein product: CASSPKPRTGAPSIEAFF.